Sequencing of this T cell receptor beta chain was carried out in a study of cytomegalovirus exposure and HLA in healthy donors. Study-level points and caveats: TCR beta sequences reportedly predicted most subjects' HLA-A and HLA-B alleles accurately. As a later analysis revealed, most CMV-associated TCR beta chains appeared HLA-restricted.

Details on this clone: Its antigen is still unknown.

Trimming stripped 5 bases from V and 0 bases from J, with 9 bases between. The CDR3 is made up of 14 amino acids. Germline CDR1 SGHTA, CDR2 FQGTGA. The PCR contained 60 Vbeta and 13 Jbeta primers. Some clones are missing from TCRdb's copy, which holds only in-frame ones; the method was immunoSEQ multiplex PCR. The sample lists around 200,000 clones, over 70% seen once, with about 3.1% in the top ten. Sequenced material: PBMCs. The J gene is TRBJ2-3, the V gene TRBV7-3, with a possible D match to TRBD2 (6 bases). The origin of this receptor is a female donor in good health and CMV-seronegative. The CDR3 DNA sequence: TGTGCCAGCAGCCGGGGGTTTAGCACAGATACGCAGTATTTT. Protein: CASSRGFSTDTQYF.